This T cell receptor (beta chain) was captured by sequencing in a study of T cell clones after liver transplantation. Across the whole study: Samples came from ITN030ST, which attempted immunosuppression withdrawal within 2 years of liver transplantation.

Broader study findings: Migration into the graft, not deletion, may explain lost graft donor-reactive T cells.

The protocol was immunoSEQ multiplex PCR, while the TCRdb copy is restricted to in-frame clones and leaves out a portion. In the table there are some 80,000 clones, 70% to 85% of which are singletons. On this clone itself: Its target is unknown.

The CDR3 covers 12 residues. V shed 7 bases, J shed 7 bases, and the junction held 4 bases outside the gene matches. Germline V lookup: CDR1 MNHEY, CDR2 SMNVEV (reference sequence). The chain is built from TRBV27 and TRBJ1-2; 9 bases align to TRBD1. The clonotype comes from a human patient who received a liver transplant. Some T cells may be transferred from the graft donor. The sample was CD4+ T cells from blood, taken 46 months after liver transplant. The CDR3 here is CASTTQGAGYTF. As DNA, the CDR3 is TGTGCCAGCACCACACAGGGGGCTGGCTACACCTTC.